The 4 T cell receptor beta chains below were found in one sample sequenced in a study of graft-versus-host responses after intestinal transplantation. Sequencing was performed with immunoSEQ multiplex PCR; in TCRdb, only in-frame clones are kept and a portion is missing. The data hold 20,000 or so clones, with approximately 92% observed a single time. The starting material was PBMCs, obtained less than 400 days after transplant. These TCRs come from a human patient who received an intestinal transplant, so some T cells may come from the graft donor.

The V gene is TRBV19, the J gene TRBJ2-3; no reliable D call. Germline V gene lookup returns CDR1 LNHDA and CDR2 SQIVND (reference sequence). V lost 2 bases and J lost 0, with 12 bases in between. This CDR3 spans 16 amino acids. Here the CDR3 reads CASSIRRVLSTDTQYF. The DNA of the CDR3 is TGTGCCAGTAGTATAAGAAGGGTCCTTAGCACAGATACGCAGTATTTT.

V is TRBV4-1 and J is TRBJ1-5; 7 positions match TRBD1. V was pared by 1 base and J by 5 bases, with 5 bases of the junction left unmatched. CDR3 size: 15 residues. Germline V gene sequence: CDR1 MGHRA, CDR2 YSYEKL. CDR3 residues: CASSQVAGGDQPQHF. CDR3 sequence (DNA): TGCGCCAGCAGCCAAGTAGCAGGGGGTGATCAGCCCCAGCATTTT.

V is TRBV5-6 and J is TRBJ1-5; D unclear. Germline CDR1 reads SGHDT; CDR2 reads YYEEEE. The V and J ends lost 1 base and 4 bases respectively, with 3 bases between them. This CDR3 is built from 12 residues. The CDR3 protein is CASSLLNQPQHF. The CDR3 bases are TGTGCCAGCAGCTTGCTGAATCAGCCCCAGCATTTT.

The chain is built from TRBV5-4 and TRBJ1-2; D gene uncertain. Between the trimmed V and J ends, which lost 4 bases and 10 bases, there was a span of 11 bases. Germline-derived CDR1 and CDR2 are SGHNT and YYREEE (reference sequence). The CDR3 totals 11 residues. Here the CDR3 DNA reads TGTGCCAGCAGCCCGGGCCGTTACTACACCTTC. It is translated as CASSPGRYYTF.